A selection of T cell receptor beta chains follows, all from one sample in a study of T cells expressing NK-cell markers. Reprocessing the 5' RACE reads, TCRdb reports a single entry for every CDR3 protein and omits DNA. The sample's table shows approximately 550,000 distinct CDR3 sequences. The sequenced sample was blood T cells: a sorted CD56 or NKG2C T cell subset, CD4+ or CD8+ T cells, or bulk PBMC T cells (not recorded which). The source is a man between 18 and 35 years old in good health. The CDR3 runs from the conserved cysteine through the conserved F or W.

v_gene: TRBV11-2; j_gene: TRBJ2-3; CDR3aa: CASSFSTSSGLAGGNTDTQYF
v_gene: TRBV6-5; j_gene: TRBJ1-1; CDR3aa: CASSYPRTGRGTEAFF
v_gene: TRBV12-3/TRBV12-4; j_gene: TRBJ2-1; CDR3aa: CASSSGPGNYNEQFF
v_gene: TRBV11-2; j_gene: TRBJ2-5; CDR3aa: CASSSFTAVQETQYF
v_gene: TRBV19; j_gene: TRBJ2-1; CDR3aa: CASSLLGHSTYNEQFF
v_gene: TRBV5-1; j_gene: TRBJ2-3; CDR3aa: CASSSHRGLNTQYF
v_gene: TRBV6-2/TRBV6-3; j_gene: TRBJ2-6; CDR3aa: CASRVYSGANVLTF
v_gene: TRBV20-1; j_gene: TRBJ2-5; CDR3aa: CSARDFRNRGLLAGGFGETQYF
v_gene: TRBV11-3; j_gene: TRBJ2-3; CDR3aa: CASSFVSGSGTDTQYF
v_gene: TRBV7-2; j_gene: TRBJ1-1; CDR3aa: CASSLASGTGGAREAFF
v_gene: TRBV15; j_gene: TRBJ2-3; CDR3aa: CATTKKRELNTDTQYF
v_gene: TRBV3-1; j_gene: TRBJ1-1; CDR3aa: CASSQARGGQSLMNTEAFF
v_gene: TRBV30; j_gene: TRBJ2-1; CDR3aa: CAWSVLMGGSYNEQFF
v_gene: TRBV24-1; j_gene: TRBJ2-1; CDR3aa: CATSPGPYEQFF
v_gene: TRBV7-3; j_gene: TRBJ2-1; CDR3aa: CASSSGGWNEQFF
v_gene: TRBV27; j_gene: TRBJ1-1; CDR3aa: CASSFYRGGVNTEAFF
v_gene: TRBV20-1; j_gene: TRBJ2-1; CDR3aa: CSAPLQEISYNEQFF
v_gene: TRBV20-1; j_gene: TRBJ2-5; CDR3aa: CSAPPGTRETQYF
v_gene: TRBV15; j_gene: TRBJ2-3; CDR3aa: CATSSKVASTDTQYF
v_gene: TRBV7-9; j_gene: TRBJ2-3; CDR3aa: CASSLIRDTLLTDTQYF
v_gene: TRBV19; j_gene: TRBJ2-2; CDR3aa: CASSLTSGRAHGELFF
v_gene: TRBV27; j_gene: TRBJ2-1; CDR3aa: CASSRPGTSGRDSYNEQFF
v_gene: TRBV27; j_gene: TRBJ2-1; CDR3aa: CASSDAGPPNNEQFF
v_gene: TRBV20-1; j_gene: TRBJ1-6; CDR3aa: CSAYREIDSPLHF
v_gene: TRBV5-1; j_gene: TRBJ2-7; CDR3aa: CASRVGRRDGGQYF
v_gene: TRBV20-1; j_gene: TRBJ2-3; CDR3aa: CSARVPPGQERTDTQYF
v_gene: TRBV27; j_gene: TRBJ1-4; CDR3aa: CASSGRANEKLFF
v_gene: TRBV5-6; j_gene: TRBJ1-6; CDR3aa: CASSLVSRRDSPLHF
v_gene: TRBV4-3; j_gene: TRBJ2-2; CDR3aa: CASSQAASGSVFSGELFF
v_gene: TRBV20-1; j_gene: TRBJ2-5; CDR3aa: CSARGFTQETQYF
v_gene: TRBV15; j_gene: TRBJ1-4; CDR3aa: CATGTTLEYHEKLFF